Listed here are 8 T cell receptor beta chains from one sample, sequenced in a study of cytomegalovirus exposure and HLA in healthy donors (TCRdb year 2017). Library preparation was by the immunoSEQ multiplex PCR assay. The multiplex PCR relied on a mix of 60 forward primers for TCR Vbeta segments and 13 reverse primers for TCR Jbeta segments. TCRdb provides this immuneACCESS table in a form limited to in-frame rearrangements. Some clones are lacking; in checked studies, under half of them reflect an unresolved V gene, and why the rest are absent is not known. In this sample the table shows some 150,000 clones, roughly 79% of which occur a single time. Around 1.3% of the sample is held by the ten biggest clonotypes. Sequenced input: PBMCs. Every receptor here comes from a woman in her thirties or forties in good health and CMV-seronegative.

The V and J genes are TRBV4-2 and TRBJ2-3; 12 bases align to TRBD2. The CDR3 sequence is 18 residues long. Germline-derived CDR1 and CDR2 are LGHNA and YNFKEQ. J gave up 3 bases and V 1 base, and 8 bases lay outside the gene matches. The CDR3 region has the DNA TGTGCCAGCAGCCAAGTGACTAGCGGGGGTAGAGTAACAGATACGCAGTATTTT. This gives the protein CASSQVTSGGRVTDTQYF.

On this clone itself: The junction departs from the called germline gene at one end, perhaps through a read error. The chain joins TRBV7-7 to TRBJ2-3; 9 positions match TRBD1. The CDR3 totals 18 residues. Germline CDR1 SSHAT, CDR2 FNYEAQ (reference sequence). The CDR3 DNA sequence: TGTGCTAGCAGCTTAGAGGTCCGGAGGGGACAGGGATCAGATACGCAGTATTTT. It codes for CASSLEVRRGQGSDTQYF. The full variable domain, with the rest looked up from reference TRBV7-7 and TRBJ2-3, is GAGVSQSPRYKVTKRGQDVTLRCDPISSHATLYWYQQALGQGPEFLTYFNYEAQPDKSGLPSDRFSAERPEGSISTLTIQRTEQRDSAMYRCASSLEVRRGQGSDTQYFGPGTRLTVL.

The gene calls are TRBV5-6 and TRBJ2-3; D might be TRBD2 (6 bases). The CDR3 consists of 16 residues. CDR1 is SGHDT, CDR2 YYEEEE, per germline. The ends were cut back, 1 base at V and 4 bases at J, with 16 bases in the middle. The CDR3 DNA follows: TGTGCCAGCAGCTTGTGGGCGCCGGCTAGCGCAGATACGCAGTATTTT. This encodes CASSLWAPASADTQYF.

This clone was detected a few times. The CDR3 here is CASRGDRGPQPQHF. In DNA, the CDR3 is TGTGCCAGCAGGGGGGACAGGGGGCCTCAGCCCCAGCATTTT. The chain joins TRBV6-4 to TRBJ1-5; 12 bases match TRBD1. Per germline, CDR1 MRHNA and CDR2 SNTAGT. V gave up 6 bases and J gave up 6 bases; unmatched junction bases: 3. The CDR3 covers 14 residues.

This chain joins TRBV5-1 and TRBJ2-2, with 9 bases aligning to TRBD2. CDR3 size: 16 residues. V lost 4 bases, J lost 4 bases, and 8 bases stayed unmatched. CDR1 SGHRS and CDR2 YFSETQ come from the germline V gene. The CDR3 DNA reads TGCGCCAGCAGCCCCGTAGCGGGGGTTGCCACCGGGGAGCTGTTTTTT. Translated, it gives CASSPVAGVATGELFF.

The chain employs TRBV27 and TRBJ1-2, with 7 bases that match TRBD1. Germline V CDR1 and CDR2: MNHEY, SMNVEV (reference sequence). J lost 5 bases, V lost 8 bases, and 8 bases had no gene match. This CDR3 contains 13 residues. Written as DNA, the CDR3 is TGTGCCAGCGCGTCAGACAGGGTATATGGCTACACCTTC. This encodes CASASDRVYGYTF.

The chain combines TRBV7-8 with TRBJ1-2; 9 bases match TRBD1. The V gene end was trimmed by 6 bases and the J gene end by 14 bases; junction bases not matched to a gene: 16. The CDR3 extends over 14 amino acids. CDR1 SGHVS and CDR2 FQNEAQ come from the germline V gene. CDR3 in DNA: TGTGCCAGCAGACTGGGGACAGGGAGGGCCCTAAAGACCTTC. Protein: CASRLGTGRALKTF.

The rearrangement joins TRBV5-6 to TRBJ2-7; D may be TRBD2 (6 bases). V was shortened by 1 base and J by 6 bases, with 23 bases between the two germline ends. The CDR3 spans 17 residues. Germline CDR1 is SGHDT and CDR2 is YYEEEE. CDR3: CASSLWGVRGAKAEQYF. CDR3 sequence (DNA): TGTGCCAGCAGCTTGTGGGGGGTCCGGGGCGCTAAGGCCGAGCAGTACTTC.